This T cell receptor (beta chain) was retrieved from a study of T cell responses to AZD1222 COVID-19 vaccine. Produced via immunoSEQ multiplex PCR; TCRdb's table is partial and in-frame only. Among about 270,000 clones listed, roughly 93% were seen once. This CDR3 is 14 amino acids long. Germline V gene data show CDR1 as MNHEY and CDR2 as SMNVEV (reference sequence). Germline trimming cut 3 bases from V and 5 bases from J; bases unmatched to any gene: 3. The sequence was collected from an adult who received the AZD1222 COVID-19 vaccine. The chain carries TRBV27 and TRBJ2-2; 7 nucleotides line up with TRBD2. Sequences were derived from peripheral blood, sampled 28 days after the second AZD1222 dose. CDR3 nucleotide sequence: TGTGCCAGCAGTTTGGGAGGGGCTACCGGGGAGCTGTTTTTT. It specifies CASSLGGATGELFF.